This T cell receptor beta chain appears in the sequencing data of a study of blood T cell repertoires in COVID-19 (TCRdb year 2020). Regarding the research as a whole: The collaborator samples originated in the United States, Italy and Spain and spanned the acute and convalescent phases of COVID-19. The prospective study material was composed of cDNA or gDNA derived from T cells, B-cell-depleted T cells, or PBMCs. A freely available public database, intended as a resource for researchers studying the immune response to SARS-CoV-2, is where the repertoires were released. Samples were obtained from the ongoing ImmuneRACE study (first 160 participants) and from 1,000 to 1,500 subjects provided by 6 global collaborators. Nearly every sample came with metadata listing a de-identified subject ID, COVID-19 status, age in years and sex. Subjects who had been exposed to COVID-19, were actively infected with it, or had recovered from it provided the deeply sampled blood TCRbeta repertoires that made up the dataset. Where available, HLA class I and class II types were obtained from metadata supplied by the sample provider rather than from assay-based typing. Results the study describes overall, beyond this receptor: Clinical and demographic metadata were provided uncurated, with the amount varying by source and participant.

The CDR3 runs 15 amino acids, cysteine and phenylalanine included. Only the CDR3 portion is preserved as DNA: 45 bases, with reading frame beginning at the first base. CDR1 and CDR2 are read off the germline V gene as SGHDT and YYEEEE. Trimming removed 2 bases from V and 4 bases from J; the gene matches leave 5 bases unexplained. TCRbeta CDR3 regions were amplified from genomic DNA by means of the immunoSEQ Assay, a bias-controlled multiplex PCR. In the original analysis: Nucleated cell counts per sample were estimated from amplification of reference gene primers within the assay. To quantify the absolute abundance of each unique TCRbeta CDR3 rearrangement, sequence reads were collapsed and filtered. For each sample, productive Simpson clonality was calculated as the square root of Simpson's diversity index over productive rearrangements. The immuneACCESS repertoire file appears here via TCRdb, limited to in-frame rearrangements. These files lack a portion of the clones; in checked studies, under half of the deficit traces to unresolved V genes, and the cause of the others is not known. V and J calls and clone size are those listed in that table; D and trimming were worked out from the DNA. The sample contains roughly 670,000 clones, about 90% of them found a single time. Around 0.3% of the sample comes from the top ten.

In regard to this clone: The target of this receptor is not known. No base-level quality is on record; no much larger clone is a single base apart.

Collaborating institutions collected whole blood in K2EDTA tubes following their own protocols. For TCRbeta analysis, collaborator samples were shipped as frozen whole blood, as isolated PBMCs, or as DNA extracted from either sample type. The sequenced material came from peripheral blood. The chain uses TRBV5-6 and TRBJ2-2; TRBD1 agrees with 7 junctional bases. This receptor was obtained from a woman aged 18-29 years with acute or convalescent COVID-19. The CDR3 protein sequence reads: CASSFYQGVTGELFF. The DNA sequence follows: TGTGCCAGCAGCTTTTACCAGGGGGTCACCGGGGAGCTGTTTTTT.